This T cell receptor (beta chain) is from a study of blood T cell repertoires in COVID-19. On the study more broadly: T cells, B-cell-depleted T cells, or PBMCs provided the cDNA or gDNA that served as material.

Assay: immunoSEQ multiplex PCR; the TCRdb copy retains only in-frame clones and omits some. The table records about 120,000 clones, around nine tenths of them present only once. Germline CDR1 reads SGHAT; CDR2 reads FQNNGV. The ends were cut back, 5 bases at V and 7 bases at J, with 18 bases in the middle. This CDR3 comprises 14 residues. The sequence was collected from a woman at least 80 years old with acute or convalescent COVID-19. Sequenced input: peripheral blood. This sequence joins TRBV11-2 and TRBJ2-7; tentative D call: TRBD2 (5 bases). CDR3 sequence (DNA): TGTGCCAGCAGCGATCGGACTGCCCGAGGGGAGCAGTACTTC. Protein: CASSDRTARGEQYF.